This entry describes one TCR beta chain. What it binds is not known. This record belongs to a study of pediatric ulcerative colitis. Broader study findings: Blood samples from a couple of patients yielded substantially fewer templates and were excluded from blood-rectal overlap analysis. Rectal repertoires separated controls, mild-moderate and acute severe colitis. A couple of rectal clonotypes were found only in ulcerative colitis patients, all of them.

This CDR3 has 13 amino acids. V lost 7 bases to trimming and J lost 4 bases, with 13 bases between them. Germline values: CDR1 MNHEY, CDR2 SVGAGI. The method was immunoSEQ multiplex PCR; TCRdb's version includes in-frame clones alone and lacks a portion of them. This table has about 4,600 clones, around nine tenths appearing once. Blood was drawn at the time of colonoscopy. The V gene is TRBV6-5, the J gene TRBJ1-1, with D tentatively TRBD1 (5 bases). The receptor comes from a boy aged 5-17 years who was a control in a study of pediatric ulcerative colitis. Sequencing input: blood. The CDR3 here is CASNPGAGTEAFF. CDR3 bases: TGTGCCAGCAACCCCGGGGCGGGCACTGAAGCTTTCTTT.